The entry below describes one T cell receptor beta chain. Its target is not known. TCRdb processed the reads anew with MiXCR; each CDR3 protein has one entry. Found here are under 120,000 distinct CDR3 sequences, roughly 39% of them singletons; the top ten hold roughly 74%. The CDR3 extends over 15 amino acids. Losses at the gene ends were 3 bases for V and 6 bases for J; bases not matched to a gene: 8. The source of the sample is a study of T cell repertoires in cytomegalovirus infection. Study as a whole: Use of recently identified HLA-C-restricted and well-studied HLA-B-restricted CMV epitopes was part of the study. CMV infection and matching HLA type were both indicated by public TCR beta signatures.

Study conclusions and caveats: CMV-specific TCR beta clonotypes restricted by HLA-C dominated the ex vivo response. Using cumulative public TCR beta family frequency, the authors identified those who carried CMV together with the relevant HLA.

This TCR came from a human donor in good health (CMV status not recorded). Some clones in this sample may be carry-over from other donors' samples. V usage is TRBV12-3 or TRBV12-4 and J usage is TRBJ1-5; TRBD1 matches at 7 bases. This specimen was CD8+ T cells from cultured PBMCs, taken from culture after CMV antigen stimulation. CDR3 DNA: TGTGCCAGCAGTTTTATGTCAGGGGGACCTCAGCCCCAGCATTTT. Its translation is CASSFMSGGPQPQHF.